The clone carrying this T cell receptor beta chain was observed a handful of times. Antigen: not known. Each CDR3 protein is one row after TCRdb ran MiXCR on the 5' RACE reads. The sample holds 32,000 or so distinct CDR3 sequences, 25% to 30% seen once. Tregs were sorted as CD4+CD25+CD127-/low cells. V lost 7 bases to trimming and J lost 3 bases; unmatched junction nucleotides: 8. There are 15 residues in the CDR3. Germline CDR1 is MNHEY and CDR2 is SVGAGI. The study's findings and limits: The larger-cohort validation was restricted to a single TCR beta V-J rearrangement rather than whole repertoires. Tumor-infiltrating Treg TCR alpha and beta sequences overlapped most with tumor naive CD4+ T cells, then blood naive.

The chain uses TRBV6-5 and TRBJ2-1, with 8 bases lining up with TRBD2. This receptor was obtained from a female donor with breast cancer. Sequencing was done on a sample of tumor-infiltrating Tregs sorted from the breast tumor. The CDR3 here is CASKIGGLDYNEQFF. Here the CDR3 DNA reads TGTGCCAGCAAAATCGGGGGACTAGACTACAATGAGCAGTTCTTC.